A selection of T cell receptor beta chains follows, all from one sample in a study of OX40 agonist ivuxolimab in advanced cancers. The repertoire was sequenced with immunoSEQ multiplex PCR; TCRdb's copy has only in-frame clones and lacks some. The sample shows about 80,000 clones, roughly nine tenths of them seen only once. The source material was CD4+ or CD8+ T cells sorted from blood, sampled in a trial of the OX40 agonist ivuxolimab. The receptors originated from an adult with an advanced solid tumor such as melanoma, head and neck, liver or kidney cancer. Each CDR3 is given with its conserved first and last residue. The D gene is left open where the match is weak. Clone sizes are given selectively: once, few, many, or a class where the clone is expanded.

V	J	size	D	CDR3	DNA
TRBV5-1	TRBJ2-1	.	.	CASSKGIFDTREQFF	TGCGCCAGCAGCAAGGGAATATTCGACACCCGGGAGCAGTTCTTC
TRBV27	TRBJ1-5	once	TRBD1	CASRGTGGNQPQHF	TGTGCCAGCCGGGGTACAGGGGGCAATCAGCCCCAGCATTTT
TRBV25-1	TRBJ2-3	.	TRBD2	CASSDRKLAGGADTQYF	TGTGCCAGCAGTGACCGCAAACTAGCGGGAGGGGCGGATACGCAGTATTTT
TRBV11-1	TRBJ2-1	.	.	CASSLSFLYNEQFF	TGTGCCAGCAGCTTAAGTTTCCTGTACAATGAGCAGTTCTTC
TRBV29-1	TRBJ1-2	.	.	CSVSRVTRDYGYTF	TGCAGCGTTTCCAGGGTAACGAGGGACTATGGCTACACCTTC
TRBV30	TRBJ1-1	.	.	CAWSRFQGGTEAFF	TGTGCCTGGAGTAGGTTCCAGGGCGGCACTGAAGCTTTCTTT
TRBV10-1	TRBJ2-3	.	.	CASSFLSTDTQYF	TGCGCCAGCAGCTTCCTTAGCACAGATACGCAGTATTTT
TRBV2	TRBJ2-6	.	.	CASRTSGAPSGANVLTF	TGTGCCAGCAGAACCTCCGGGGCGCCGAGTGGGGCCAACGTCCTGACTTTC
TRBV30	TRBJ1-6	once	.	CAWTVPGPSSYNSPLHF	TGTGCCTGGACCGTTCCGGGGCCCAGCTCCTATAATTCACCCCTCCACTTT
TRBV20-1	TRBJ2-7	once	.	CSVMGAGEQYF	TGCAGTGTTATGGGGGCAGGCGAGCAGTACTTC
TRBV11-2	TRBJ1-3	.	.	CASSLAGAFSGNTIYF	TGTGCCAGCAGCTTAGCCGGGGCTTTCTCTGGAAACACCATATATTTT
TRBV15	TRBJ2-5	.	TRBD2	CATSRSGGQETQYF	TGTGCCACCAGCAGATCGGGGGGGCAGGAGACCCAGTACTTC
TRBV10-3	TRBJ1-4	.	.	CAISPGLSGEKLFF	TGTGCCATCAGCCCGGGACTCTCGGGGGAAAAACTGTTTTTT
TRBV4-2	TRBJ2-3	.	.	CASSPSDMSFNTAHTDTQYF	TGTGCCAGCAGCCCCTCGGACATGTCGTTTAATACGGCACACACAGATACGCAGTATTTT
TRBV6-1	TRBJ2-7	.	.	CASRLPSVSEQYF	TGTGCCAGCAGACTTCCGTCGGTGTCCGAGCAGTACTTC
TRBV6-1	TRBJ1-6	.	.	CASSTQGIKAPLHF	TGTGCCAGCAGTACCCAGGGCATCAAGGCACCCCTCCACTTT
TRBV4-1	TRBJ2-1	.	TRBD2	CASSQATSGDEQFF	TGCGCCAGCAGCCAGGCGACTAGCGGCGATGAGCAGTTCTTC
TRBV27	TRBJ2-1	.	TRBD2	CASSSGTSGRANEQFF	TGTGCCAGCAGTTCCGGGACTAGCGGGAGGGCAAATGAGCAGTTCTTC
TRBV2	TRBJ2-1	.	.	CASKAGVAYNEQFF	TGTGCCAGCAAGGCGGGTGTTGCCTACAATGAGCAGTTCTTC
TRBV9	TRBJ2-3	.	.	CASSLLVRGVDTQYF	TGTGCCAGCAGCCTACTAGTTCGTGGTGTGGATACGCAGTATTTT
TRBV19	TRBJ2-7	.	TRBD2	CASSMYLAGVYEQYF	TGTGCCAGTAGTATGTATCTAGCGGGCGTCTACGAGCAGTACTTC
TRBV30	TRBJ2-3	.	.	CAWRVSGVTQYF	TGTGCCTGGCGGGTCTCGGGCGTAACGCAGTATTTT
TRBV29-1	TRBJ1-3	.	.	CSVEVGNTIYF	TGCAGCGTTGAAGTGGGAAACACCATATATTTT
TRBV29-1	TRBJ1-1	few	TRBD1	CSVGGQGTTEAFF	TGCAGCGTTGGGGGACAGGGGACCACTGAAGCTTTCTTT
TRBV6-5	TRBJ1-4	.	TRBD1	CASSYLDRVNEKLFF	TGTGCCAGCAGTTACTTGGACAGGGTAAATGAAAAACTGTTTTTT
TRBV28	TRBJ1-1	.	.	CASSFWAGVLRTEAFF	TGTGCCAGCAGTTTTTGGGCAGGGGTTCTAAGGACTGAAGCTTTCTTT
TRBV30	TRBJ1-2	.	TRBD1	CAWSRQGAFGYTF	TGTGCCTGGAGTCGGCAGGGGGCGTTTGGCTACACCTTC
TRBV14	TRBJ2-3	.	.	CASSQELQGTQYF	TGTGCCAGCAGCCAAGAACTCCAAGGTACGCAGTATTTT
TRBV5-4	TRBJ1-2	.	.	CASSSVLTANYGYTF	TGTGCCAGCAGCTCTGTGTTGACGGCTAACTATGGCTACACCTTC
TRBV19	TRBJ2-1	.	TRBD2	CASSMLAGVVRNEQFF	TGTGCCAGTAGTATGCTAGCGGGGGTTGTTAGGAATGAGCAGTTCTTC
TRBV19	TRBJ2-7	once	.	CASSIGQAYEQYF	TGTGCCAGTAGTATAGGACAGGCCTACGAGCAGTACTTC
TRBV4-1	TRBJ2-3	.	TRBD2	CASSQDPSGVTDTQYF	TGCGCCAGCAGCCAAGACCCCAGCGGGGTGACAGATACGCAGTATTTT
TRBV11-2	TRBJ2-3	.	.	CASSLEAGAPGTQYF	TGTGCCAGCAGCTTAGAGGCGGGGGCACCCGGTACGCAGTATTTT
TRBV7-3	TRBJ2-2	.	TRBD2	CASSLTLAGVLGGELFF	TGTGCCAGCAGCTTAACCCTAGCGGGAGTTCTGGGCGGGGAGCTGTTTTTT
TRBV18	TRBJ2-7	.	.	CASSPTTPSSYEQYF	TGTGCCAGCTCACCTACGACGCCGAGCTCCTACGAGCAGTACTTC
TRBV2	TRBJ2-7	.	TRBD1	CASTRDRGSHPYF	TGTGCCAGCACCCGGGACAGGGGATCCCATCCTTACTTC
TRBV27	TRBJ2-5	.	TRBD2	CASSQTSGRYETQYF	TGTGCCAGCAGTCAGACTAGCGGGAGGTATGAGACCCAGTACTTC
TRBV6-1	TRBJ2-7	.	.	CASRSGNYEQYF	TGTGCCAGCAGATCCGGGAACTACGAGCAGTACTTC
TRBV2	TRBJ1-3	.	TRBD1	CASSANRGQGGNTIYF	TGTGCCAGCAGTGCGAACAGGGGGCAAGGAGGAAACACCATATATTTT
TRBV28	TRBJ1-4	.	TRBD1	CASSSEDRGRPNEKLFF	TGTGCCAGCAGTTCAGAGGACAGGGGTCGACCTAATGAAAAACTGTTTTTT
TRBV19	TRBJ2-5	.	.	CASSPPRGGSETQYF	TGTGCCAGTAGTCCCCCCCGAGGGGGATCGGAGACCCAGTACTTC
TRBV6-5	TRBJ1-1	.	.	CASKSTVAGTEAFF	TGTGCCAGCAAGTCCACAGTTGCCGGGACTGAAGCTTTCTTT
TRBV7-9	TRBJ2-6	.	.	CASSSTGGQVSGANVLTF	TGTGCCAGCAGCTCTACAGGAGGCCAAGTCTCTGGGGCCAACGTCCTGACTTTC
TRBV30	TRBJ1-1	few	.	CAWFRGIEAFF	TGTGCCTGGTTCCGGGGGATAGAAGCTTTCTTT
TRBV19	TRBJ2-7	.	TRBD2	CASSTSGLVYEQYF	TGTGCCAGTAGTACTTCCGGACTAGTCTACGAGCAGTACTTC
TRBV28	TRBJ2-7	.	.	CASSSQYEQYF	TGTGCCAGCAGTTCACAGTACGAGCAGTACTTC